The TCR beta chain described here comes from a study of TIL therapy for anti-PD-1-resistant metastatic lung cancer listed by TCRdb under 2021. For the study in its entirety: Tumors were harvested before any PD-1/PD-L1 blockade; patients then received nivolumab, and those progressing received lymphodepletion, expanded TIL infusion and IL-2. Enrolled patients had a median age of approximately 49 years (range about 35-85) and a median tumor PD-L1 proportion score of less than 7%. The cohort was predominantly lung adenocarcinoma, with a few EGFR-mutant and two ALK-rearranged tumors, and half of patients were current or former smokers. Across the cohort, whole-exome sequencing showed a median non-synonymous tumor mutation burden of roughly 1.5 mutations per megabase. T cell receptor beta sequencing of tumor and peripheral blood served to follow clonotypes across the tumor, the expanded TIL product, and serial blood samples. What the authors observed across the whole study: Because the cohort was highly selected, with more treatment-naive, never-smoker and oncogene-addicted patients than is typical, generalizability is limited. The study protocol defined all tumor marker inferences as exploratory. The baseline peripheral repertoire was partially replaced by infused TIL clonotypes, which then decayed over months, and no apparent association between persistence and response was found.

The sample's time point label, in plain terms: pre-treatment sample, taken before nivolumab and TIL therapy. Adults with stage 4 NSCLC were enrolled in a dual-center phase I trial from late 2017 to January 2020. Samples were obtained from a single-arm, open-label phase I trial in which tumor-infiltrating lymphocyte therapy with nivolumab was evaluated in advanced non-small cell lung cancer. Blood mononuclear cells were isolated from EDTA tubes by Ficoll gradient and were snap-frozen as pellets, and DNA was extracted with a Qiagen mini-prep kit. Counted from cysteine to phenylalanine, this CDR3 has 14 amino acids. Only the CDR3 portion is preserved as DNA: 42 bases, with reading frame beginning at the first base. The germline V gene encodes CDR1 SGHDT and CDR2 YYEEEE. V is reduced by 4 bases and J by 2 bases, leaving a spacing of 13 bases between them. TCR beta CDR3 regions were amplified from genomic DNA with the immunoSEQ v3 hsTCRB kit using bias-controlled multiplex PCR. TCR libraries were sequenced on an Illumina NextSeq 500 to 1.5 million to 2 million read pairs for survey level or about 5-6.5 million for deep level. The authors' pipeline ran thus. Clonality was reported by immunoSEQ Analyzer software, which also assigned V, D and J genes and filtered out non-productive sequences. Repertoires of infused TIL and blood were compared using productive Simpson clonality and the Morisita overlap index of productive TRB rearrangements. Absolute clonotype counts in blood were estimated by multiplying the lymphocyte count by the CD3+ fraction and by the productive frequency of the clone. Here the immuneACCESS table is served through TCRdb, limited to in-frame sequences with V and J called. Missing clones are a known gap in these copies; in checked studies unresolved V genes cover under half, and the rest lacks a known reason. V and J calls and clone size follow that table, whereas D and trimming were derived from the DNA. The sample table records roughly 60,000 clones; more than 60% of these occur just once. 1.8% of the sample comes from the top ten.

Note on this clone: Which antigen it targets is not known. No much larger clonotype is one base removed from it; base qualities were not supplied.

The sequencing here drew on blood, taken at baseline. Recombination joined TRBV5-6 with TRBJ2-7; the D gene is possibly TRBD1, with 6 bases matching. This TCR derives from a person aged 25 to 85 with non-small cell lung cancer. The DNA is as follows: TGTGCCAGCAGCGGAAACAGGGCTACCTACGAGCAGTACTTC. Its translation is CASSGNRATYEQYF.